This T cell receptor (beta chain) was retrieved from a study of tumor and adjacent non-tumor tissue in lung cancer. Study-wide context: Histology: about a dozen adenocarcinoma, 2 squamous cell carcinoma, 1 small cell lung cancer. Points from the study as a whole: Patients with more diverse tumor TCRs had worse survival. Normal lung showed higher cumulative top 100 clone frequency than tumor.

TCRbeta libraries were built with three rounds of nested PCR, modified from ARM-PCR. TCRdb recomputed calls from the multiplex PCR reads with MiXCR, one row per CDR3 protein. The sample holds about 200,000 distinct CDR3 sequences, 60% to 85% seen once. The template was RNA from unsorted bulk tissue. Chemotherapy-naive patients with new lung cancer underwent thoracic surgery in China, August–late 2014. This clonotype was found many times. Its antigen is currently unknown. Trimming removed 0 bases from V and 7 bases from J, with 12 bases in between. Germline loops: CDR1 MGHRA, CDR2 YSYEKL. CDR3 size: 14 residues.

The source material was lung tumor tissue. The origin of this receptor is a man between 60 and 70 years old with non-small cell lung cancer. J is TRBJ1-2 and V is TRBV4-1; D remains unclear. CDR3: CASSQDPAALGYTF. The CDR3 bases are TGCGCCAGCAGCCAAGATCCGGCAGCTCTTGGCTACACCTTC.